The 30 T cell receptor beta chains presented below share a single source sample, sequenced in a study of blood T cell repertoires in COVID-19. Only in-frame clones appear in the TCRdb table, and some are missing; sequencing was by immunoSEQ multiplex PCR. The sample holds tens of thousands of clones, about 90% seen once. The sample comprised peripheral blood. The receptors here all came from a man at least 80 years old with acute or convalescent COVID-19.

The chain couples TRBV5-1 to TRBJ2-7, with 9 bases matching TRBD1. This CDR3 comprises 17 residues. Trimming took 4 bases from V and 3 from J; bases not matched to a gene: 14. Germline lookup yields CDR1 SGHRS and CDR2 YFSETQ. CDR3 sequence reads: CASSDTGGLGIHYEQYF. The CDR3, as DNA: TGCGCCAGCAGCGACACAGGGGGCTTAGGTATCCACTACGAGCAGTACTTC. The variable domain in full, completed from reference TRBV5-1 and TRBJ2-7, reads KAGVTQTPRYLIKTRGQQVTLSCSPISGHRSVSWYQQTPGQGLQFLFEYFSETQRNKGNFPGRFSGRQFSNSRSEMNVSTLELGDSALYLCASSDTGGLGIHYEQYFGPGTRLTVT.

This chain uses TRBV7-6 with TRBJ1-3; D gene unclear. CDR3 length: 16 residues. The germline V and J ends were trimmed by 4 bases and 0 bases, with 13 bases remaining between them. The germline V gene encodes CDR1 SGHVS and CDR2 FNYEAQ. The CDR3 DNA reads TGTGCCAGCAGCTATTACAGCCACCGCTCTGGAAACACCATATATTTT. This codes for CASSYYSHRSGNTIYF.

The V gene is TRBV5-1, the J gene TRBJ1-1; D is perhaps TRBD1 (6 bases). Trimming removed 4 bases from V and 1 base from J, with 14 bases in between. The CDR3 is 15 amino acids. The germline CDR1 and CDR2 sequences are SGHRS and YFSETQ. The CDR3 DNA reads as TGCGCCAGCAGCCTTGGTCGGGGGGCGAACACTGAAGCTTTCTTT. Protein sequence: CASSLGRGANTEAFF.

This chain connects TRBV7-9 to TRBJ1-2; D call uncertain. Germline V gene lookup returns CDR1 SEHNR and CDR2 FQNEAQ (reference sequence). The length of the CDR3 is 12 residues. The V gene lost 1 base and the J gene lost 8 bases, with 8 bases spanning the gap. CDR3 residues: CASSLDLTGYTF. Written as DNA, the CDR3 is TGTGCCAGCAGCTTAGACTTAACCGGCTACACCTTC.

The CDR3 DNA is TGCGCCAGCAGCTTGGGAGGGAATACTATCTACGAGCAGTACTTC. This encodes CASSLGGNTIYEQYF. The chain uses TRBV5-1 and TRBJ2-7, with a weak D call TRBD2 (5 bases). The V end lost 0 bases, the J end lost 3 bases, and 13 bases lay between the germline ends. The CDR3 consists of 15 residues. CDR1 is SGHRS, CDR2 YFSETQ, per germline.

This chain uses TRBV24-1 with TRBJ2-3, with TRBD2 matching 12 bases. V gave up 4 bases and J gave up 0 bases; unmatched junction bases: 4. Germline CDR1 and CDR2: KGHDR and SFDVKD. The CDR3 has 17 amino acids. CDR3 sequence reads: CATSEPLAGGSTDTQYF. The CDR3 DNA reads TGTGCCACCAGTGAGCCTCTAGCGGGGGGGAGCACAGATACGCAGTATTTT.

The chain combines TRBV9 with TRBJ2-1; 15 positions agree with TRBD2. The CDR3 contains 18 residues. The germline V gene encodes CDR1 SGDLS and CDR2 YYNGEE. Trimming took 4 bases from V and 8 from J; bases not matched to a gene: 13. CDR3 in DNA: TGTGCCAGCAGCCCCCGGACTAGCGGGGGGGCAGTAGATGATGAGCAGTTCTTC. The encoded protein is CASSPRTSGGAVDDEQFF.

CDR3: CASSAPGLAGDEQYF. CDR3 nucleotide sequence: TGTGCCAGTAGTGCGCCGGGACTAGCGGGGGACGAGCAGTACTTC. The J gene is TRBJ2-7, the V gene TRBV19, with 14 nucleotides matching TRBD2. Losses at the gene ends were 5 bases for V and 5 bases for J; bases not matched to a gene: 5. This CDR3 contains 15 residues. CDR1 is LNHDA, CDR2 SQIVND, per germline (reference sequence).

This chain joins TRBV3-1 (or the pseudogene TRBV3-2) and TRBJ1-4; D is perhaps TRBD1 (5 bases). V shed 3 bases and J shed 4 bases, with 18 bases lying between them. The CDR3 contains 17 residues. Germline V gives CDR1 LGHDT, CDR2 YNNKEL (reference sequence). The CDR3 sequence: CASSHEIGAEINEKLFF. CDR3 DNA: TGTGCCAGCAGCCATGAAATTGGGGCGGAGATTAATGAAAAACTGTTTTTT.

The chain uses TRBV28 and TRBJ1-2, with a tentative D call TRBD1 (6 bases). Trimming left V 5 bases short and J 8 bases short, with 12 bases between. The CDR3 has 12 residues. Germline CDR1 reads MDHEN; CDR2 reads SYDVKM. The CDR3 loop is CASSTGPLGYTF. The CDR3 bases are TGTGCCAGCAGTACAGGGCCCCTCGGCTACACCTTC.

This clone was counted only a few times. This chain joins TRBV19 and TRBJ2-3, with 7 bases that match TRBD2. The J segment lost 4 bases and the V segment lost 9 bases, leaving 7 bases of the junction unmatched. CDR3 length equals 13 residues. Germline CDR1 reads LNHDA; CDR2 reads SQIVND (reference sequence). CDR3: CASHRGDSDTQYF. In DNA form, the CDR3 reads TGTGCCAGCCACCGGGGGGACTCAGATACGCAGTATTTT.

The CDR3 nucleotides read TGTGCCAGCTCACCAGCGGGGGCGAGAGGCTACACCTTC. Translating gives CASSPAGARGYTF. The chain combines TRBV18 with TRBJ1-2; tentative D call: TRBD1 (6 bases). The germline V gene encodes CDR1 KGHSH and CDR2 LQKENI. V lost 2 bases to trimming and J lost 8 bases, with 12 bases between them. This CDR3 comprises 13 residues. Combining the CDR3 with reference TRBV18 and TRBJ1-2 gives the whole variable domain NAGVMQNPRHLVRRRGQEARLRCSPMKGHSHVYWYRQLPEEGLKFMVYLQKENIIDESGMPKERFSAEFPKEGPSILRIQQVVRGDSAAYFCASSPAGARGYTFGSGTRLTVV.

The genes are TRBV3-1 (or the pseudogene TRBV3-2) and TRBJ1-2; possible D gene TRBD1, 6 bases. V was clipped by 0 bases and J by 7 bases, with 12 bases between them. The CDR3 length is 14 residues. The germline CDR1 and CDR2 sequences are LGHDT and YNNKEL (reference sequence). CDR3 nucleotides: TGTGCCAGCAGCCAAGATAGGGGACATCTTGGCTACACCTTC. Amino acid sequence: CASSQDRGHLGYTF.

This rearrangement joins TRBV5-1 to TRBJ2-3, with 9 bases matching TRBD2. The CDR3 has 15 residues. J was trimmed by 5 bases and V by 2 bases; bases with no gene match: 6. The germline V gene encodes CDR1 SGHRS and CDR2 YFSETQ. The CDR3 sequence: CASSFERGAIDTQYF. DNA for the CDR3: TGCGCCAGCAGCTTCGAGCGGGGGGCTATAGATACGCAGTATTTT.

The chain has TRBV11-2 and TRBJ2-3; 8 nucleotides line up with TRBD2. CDR3 length: 15 amino acids. Germline-derived CDR1 and CDR2 are SGHAT and FQNNGV. V trimming: 5 bases; J trimming: 2 bases; junction bases outside the gene matches: 6. The CDR3 loop reads CASSGGTRHTDTQYF. The CDR3 bases are TGTGCCAGCAGCGGGGGGACTAGACACACAGATACGCAGTATTTT.

This clone was seen a single time. V is TRBV11-3 and J is TRBJ2-5, with D unclear. V lost 5 bases and J 0 bases, leaving 4 bases between the germline ends. The CDR3 consists of 12 residues. CDR1 is SGHNT, CDR2 YENEEA, per germline. The CDR3 sequence is CASSHNQETQYF. The CDR3 DNA sequence: TGTGCCAGCAGCCACAACCAAGAGACCCAGTACTTC.

The V call is TRBV18, the J call TRBJ1-5; 7 positions agree with TRBD1. V shed 5 bases, J shed 3 bases, and the junction held 7 bases outside the gene matches. Germline CDR1 KGHSH, CDR2 LQKENI. CDR3 length: 15 residues. The chain's CDR3 is CASSADRYPNQPQHF. For the CDR3, the DNA is TGTGCCAGCTCAGCGGACAGGTACCCCAATCAGCCCCAGCATTTT.

The chain is built from TRBV10-3 and TRBJ2-7; perhaps TRBD1 as D (5 bases). Deletions cut 10 bases from V and 2 bases from J, with 9 bases between. Germline CDR1 ENHRY, CDR2 SYGVKD. This CDR3 region has 11 residues. CDR3 bases: TGTGCCAGCACAGGTACCTACGAGCAGTACTTC. Amino acids: CASTGTYEQYF.

The chain combines TRBV25-1 with TRBJ1-6, with a tentative D call TRBD1 (5 bases). Germline assignment: CDR1 MGHDK and CDR2 SYGVNS. CDR3 length: 15 amino acids. Trimming took off 3 bases at V and 3 bases at J, with 9 bases between the two ends. The CDR3 reads CASSETESYNSPLHF. In DNA, the CDR3 is TGTGCCAGCAGTGAGACAGAGAGCTATAATTCACCCCTCCACTTT.

The rearrangement joins TRBV5-4 to TRBJ2-5, with a weak D call TRBD1 (5 bases). Germline V gene lookup returns CDR1 SGHNT and CDR2 YYREEE (reference sequence). The CDR3 is made up of 13 amino acids. V was cut by 0 bases and J by 5 bases, with 8 bases left in between. The CDR3 loop reads CASSLDRTETQYF. CDR3 nucleotide sequence: TGTGCCAGCAGCTTGGACAGGACGGAGACCCAGTACTTC.

This sequence joins TRBV4-2 and TRBJ2-2; D remains unclear. Trimming shortened V by 1 base and J by 3 bases, and 9 bases separated the two germline ends. The CDR3 sequence is 15 residues long. Germline CDR1 and CDR2: LGHNA and YNFKEQ. The CDR3 DNA sequence: TGTGCCAGCAGCCAAGCTGGCCAGTACACCGGGGAGCTGTTTTTT. It codes for CASSQAGQYTGELFF.

The chain couples TRBV9 to TRBJ1-6; no reliable D call. Trimming shortened V by 6 bases and J by 4 bases, and 11 bases separated the two germline ends. In germline, CDR1 is SGDLS, CDR2 YYNGEE. The CDR3 loop spans 14 amino acids. Written as DNA, the CDR3 is TGTGCCAGCACCCTGACACCGTATAATTCACCCCTCCACTTT. Its protein is CASTLTPYNSPLHF.

V and J are TRBV15 and TRBJ2-1; a possible D gene is TRBD2 (6 bases). CDR1 is LNHNV, CDR2 YYDKDF, per germline (reference sequence). The CDR3 is 17 amino acids. Trimming removed 3 bases at V and 0 bases at J, with 15 bases between. CDR3 bases: TGTGCCACCAGCAGCAGAGCTGGCGGGGCCTCCTACAATGAGCAGTTCTTC. Encoded protein: CATSSRAGGASYNEQFF.

V and J are TRBV27 and TRBJ1-6; 8 bases are a match to TRBD1. Looked up from germline, CDR1 is MNHEY and CDR2 is SMNVEV (reference sequence). V trimming: 5 bases; J trimming: 3 bases; junction bases outside the gene matches: 12. There are 18 residues in the CDR3. CDR3 sequence reads: CASSPTQQGAVYNSPLHF. The CDR3 DNA is TGTGCCAGCAGTCCCACCCAGCAGGGGGCGGTCTATAATTCACCCCTCCACTTT.

The rearrangement links TRBV19 to TRBJ1-5; D call uncertain. CDR1 is LNHDA, CDR2 SQIVND, per germline (reference sequence). V was clipped by 8 bases and J by 3 bases, with 11 bases between them. This CDR3 spans 13 amino acids. The CDR3 DNA sequence: TGTGCCAGTTCGATTACAGCCAATCAGCCCCAGCATTTT. It encodes CASSITANQPQHF.

This chain connects TRBV6-5 to TRBJ2-1; 8 positions match TRBD1. Germline CDR1 reads MNHEY; CDR2 reads SVGAGI. V was pared by 2 bases and J by 0 bases, with 0 bases of the junction left unmatched. The CDR3 consists of 15 residues. This chain's CDR3 is CASSYTGGSYNEQFF. The CDR3 bases are TGTGCCAGCAGTTACACAGGGGGCTCCTACAATGAGCAGTTCTTC.

This sequence joins TRBV6-5 and TRBJ2-1; 7 bases map to TRBD1. After removal of 6 bases from V and 4 bases from J, the junction contained 6 bases not matched to a gene. The CDR3 runs 14 residues. Germline CDR1 and CDR2: MNHEY and SVGAGI. CDR3: CASRTGQRYNEQFF. The CDR3 DNA is TGTGCCAGCAGAACGGGACAGAGATACAATGAGCAGTTCTTC.

J is TRBJ2-3 and V is TRBV7-2, with 13 bases that match TRBD2. This CDR3 has 16 residues. The germline CDR1 and CDR2 sequences are SGHTA and FQGNSA. J lost 8 bases, V lost 1 base, and 6 bases had no gene match. CDR3 in amino acids: CASSLELAGGLGTQYF. The DNA of the CDR3 is TGTGCCAGCAGCTTAGAACTAGCGGGGGGGCTGGGTACGCAGTATTTT.

A single count supports this clone. This chain links TRBV6-1 with TRBJ2-7; TRBD2 might be the D (5 bases). The V gene's germline CDR1 is MNHNS and CDR2 SASEGT. CDR3 size: 15 residues. V shed 0 bases and J shed 2 bases, with 11 bases lying between them. The CDR3 DNA follows: TGTGCCAGCAGTGAAGCGGGTAGCGCCGCCTACGAGCAGTACTTC. Protein product: CASSEAGSAAYEQYF.

The chain employs TRBV28 and TRBJ1-2; D gene ambiguous. Germline CDR1 reads MDHEN; CDR2 reads SYDVKM. CDR3 length: 15 residues. The V end lost 1 base, the J end lost 2 bases, and 11 bases lay between the germline ends. DNA for the CDR3: TGTGCCAGCAGTTTATCGTTGGCGGGGAACTATGGCTACACCTTC. Its protein is CASSLSLAGNYGYTF.